These 24 T cell receptor beta chains share one sample of origin, sequenced in a study of blood T cells in healthy people across ages. It was with a sample-barcoded 5' primer and a J-beta primer mix that a second PCR of roughly 6 to 12 cycles was run. TCRdb analysed the 5' RACE reads with MiXCR anew, one entry per CDR3 protein. The sample includes about 700,000 distinct CDR3 sequences, roughly 30% seen only once; the top ten take 15%. Material: blood. These receptors were obtained from a woman at least 80 years old in good health.

The sample holds many counts of this clonotype. The chain recombines TRBV9 with TRBJ2-7, with TRBD1 identical over 10 bases. CDR1 is SGDLS and CDR2 is YYNGEE in the germline V gene. V gave up 3 bases and J gave up 5 bases; unmatched junction bases: 14. The CDR3 is made up of 17 amino acids. In DNA form, the CDR3 reads TGTGCCAGCAGCGAATGGCCTAGCTCGGACAGGGGGAACGAGCAGTACTTC. Protein: CASSEWPSSDRGNEQYF.

This clonotype was observed many times. The gene calls are TRBV9 and TRBJ2-6, with D possibly matching TRBD2 (5 bases). Deletions cut 1 base from V and 0 bases from J, with 14 bases between. CDR3 size: 18 residues. Per the germline V gene, CDR1 is SGDLS and CDR2 is YYNGEE. CDR3 residues: CASSVLGGSSSGANVLTF. CDR3 nucleotide sequence: TGTGCCAGCAGCGTACTGGGCGGGTCCAGCTCTGGGGCCAACGTCCTGACTTTC.

In its sample, this clonotype was seen many times. V and J are TRBV7-2 and TRBJ2-1; 7 positions match TRBD1. This CDR3 is 15 amino acids long. J gave up 4 bases and V 2 bases, and 5 bases lay outside the gene matches. Per the germline V gene, CDR1 is SGHTA and CDR2 is FQGNSA. CDR3 sequence: CASSLQAGGYNEQFF. CDR3 coding DNA: TGTGCCAGCAGCTTACAGGCAGGGGGATACAATGAGCAGTTCTTC.

There are a few counts of this clonotype. One base away lies a much larger clone, so this may be a sequencing read error. This chain connects TRBV6-5 to TRBJ2-1; TRBD2 matches at 14 bases. Germline CDR1 reads MNHEY; CDR2 reads SVGAGI. The CDR3 has 15 residues. This CDR3 is CAGSYLGLAGGEQFF. CDR3 nucleotides: TGTGCCGGCAGTTATCTTGGACTAGCGGGGGGTGAGCAGTTCTTC.

This clonotype was counted many times. The rearrangement links TRBV10-3 to TRBJ1-6; D might be TRBD1 (6 bases). Germline V gene data show CDR1 as ENHRY and CDR2 as SYGVKD. V was clipped by 4 bases and J by 11 bases, with 18 bases between them. CDR3 length equals 15 residues. CDR3 sequence reads: CAISGTDSFGAPLHF. The CDR3 region has the DNA TGTGCCATCAGTGGAACGGACAGCTTTGGGGCACCCCTCCACTTT.

With respect to this clonotype: The junction does not match germline at one end; this may be a read error. The CDR3, as DNA: TGTAGTGCTATTGGAGGCCTTCGGTATGGCTACACCTTC. The encoded protein is CSAIGGLRYGYTF. V is TRBV20-1 and J is TRBJ1-2, with D unresolved. Germline assignment: CDR1 DFQATT and CDR2 SNEGSKA (reference sequence). The CDR3 has 13 residues.

To note about this clonotype: Possible read error: a much larger clone is one base away. This chain links TRBV18 with TRBJ2-5; a weak D match, TRBD1 (5 bases). V was clipped by 1 base and J by 5 bases, with 11 bases between them. CDR3 size: 14 residues. From germline, CDR1 is KGHSH and CDR2 LQKENI. Here the CDR3 reads CASSPRQGSETQYF. CDR3 DNA sequence: TGTGCCAGCTCACCACGGCAGGGATCGGAGACCCAGTACTTC. Using reference TRBV18 and TRBJ2-5 for the parts outside the CDR3, the full variable domain is NAGVMQNPRHLVRRRGQEARLRCSPMKGHSHVYWYRQLPEEGLKFMVYLQKENIIDESGMPKERFSAEFPKEGPSILRIQQVVRGDSAAYFCASSPRQGSETQYFGPGTRLLVL.

V and J are TRBV3-1 and TRBJ2-2; D not certain. V shed 1 base and J shed 2 bases, with 11 bases lying between them. Germline assignment: CDR1 LGHDT and CDR2 YNNKEL (reference sequence). CDR3 size: 16 residues. The CDR3 region is CASSQATPRNTGELFF. The CDR3 region has the DNA TGTGCCAGCAGCCAAGCGACGCCCAGAAACACCGGGGAGCTGTTTTTT.

As regards this clonotype: This may be a read error, as it is one base from a much larger clone. This chain links TRBV27 with TRBJ1-2; weak D call: TRBD1 (5 bases). The CDR3 loop spans 15 amino acids. Trimming took off 6 bases at V and 10 bases at J, with 24 bases between the two ends. Germline-derived CDR1 and CDR2 are MNHEY and SMNVEV (reference sequence). CDR3: CASRPSGRYSGDYTF. CDR3 nucleotide sequence: TGTGCCAGCAGACCATCGGGGCGTTACTCCGGGGACTACACCTTC.

The chain joins TRBV2 to TRBJ2-4; possibly TRBD1 or TRBD2 for D (5 bases each). The J call may not be correct, given that the DNA end is closer to TRBJ2-7. CDR1 and CDR2 from the germline V gene are SNHLY and FYNNEI. The CDR3 runs to 15 residues. The CDR3 nucleotides are TGTGCCAGCAGTTGGGACGACCCGTTTGGGGACGAGCAGTACTTC. This sequence encodes CASSWDDPFGDEQYF.

This clonotype has ten or more counts. The chain uses TRBV5-6 and TRBJ1-1, with D possibly being TRBD1 (6 bases). V was trimmed by 7 bases and J by 3 bases, leaving 19 bases between them. Germline CDR1 SGHDT, CDR2 YYEEEE. This CDR3 has 15 amino acids. The CDR3 region is CASQRWGGADTEAFF. CDR3 nucleotide sequence: TGTGCCAGCCAAAGGTGGGGGGGGGCTGACACTGAAGCTTTCTTT.

This clonotype has ten or more counts. This chain uses TRBV7-2 with TRBJ2-4; TRBD1 or TRBD2 may be the D gene (5 bases each). The CDR3 spans 11 residues. The V gene's germline CDR1 is SGHTA and CDR2 FQGNSA. The V end was cut by 6 bases, the J end by 13 bases, with 13 bases between. The CDR3 DNA follows: TGTGCCAGCAGTCGCCTGGGGGAGCAGTACTTC. Its translation is CASSRLGEQYF.

Regarding this clonotype: Given a much more abundant clone one base away, this may be a read error. The chain uses TRBV6-6 and TRBJ2-2; 8 positions agree with TRBD1. This CDR3 has 16 residues. Germline assignment: CDR1 MNHNY and CDR2 SVGAGI (reference sequence). The CDR3 DNA reads TGTGCCAGCAGTTACTCGGACAGGGTGGACGGCGGGGAGCGGTTTTTT. It is translated as CASSYSDRVDGGERFF.

This clonotype was counted only a few times. This chain uses TRBV28 with TRBJ1-1; D is ambiguous. V shed 4 bases and J shed 7 bases, with 7 bases lying between them. Germline V gene sequence: CDR1 MDHEN, CDR2 SYDVKM. The CDR3 consists of 11 residues. The CDR3 loop reads CASSSYYEAFF. The CDR3 DNA reads as TGTGCCAGCAGTTCCTATTATGAAGCTTTCTTT.

Turning to this clonotype: A junction boundary mismatches the germline segment, possibly from a read error. J is TRBJ1-2 and V is TRBV7-9; TRBD1 matches at 7 bases. CDR3 size: 15 residues. The germline V gene has CDR1 SEHNR and CDR2 FQNEAQ (reference sequence). CDR3 sequence reads: CASSLGDRVSFGCTF. CDR3 DNA sequence: TGTGCCAGTAGCTTAGGAGACAGGGTCTCCTTCGGCTGCACCTTC.

Remarks on this clonotype: Just one base apart from a much larger clone, this may be a read error. The rearrangement joins TRBV27 to TRBJ2-5, with a tentative D call TRBD1 (5 bases). The DNA end favors TRBJ2-7, so the J call may be wrong. There are 13 residues in the CDR3. Germline V gene lookup returns CDR1 MNHEY and CDR2 SMNVEV (reference sequence). CDR3 DNA sequence: TGTGCCAGCAGTTTCGACAGTGGCTCCGAGCAGTACTTC. Amino acids: CASSFDSGSEQYF.

This clonotype has ten or more counts. The chain has TRBV20-1 and TRBJ2-1, with D uncertain. The germline V gene has CDR1 DFQATT and CDR2 SNEGSKA (reference sequence). This CDR3 is built from 16 residues. V dropped 5 bases and J dropped 6 bases, with 23 bases sitting between them. The CDR3 loop reads CSALGGSLPGRNEQFF. The CDR3 coding sequence is TGCAGTGCTTTGGGCGGAAGCCTCCCCGGCCGCAATGAGCAGTTCTTC.

This clonotype was seen at least ten times. V usage is TRBV12-3 or TRBV12-4 and J usage is TRBJ2-5, with TRBD1 as a possible D gene (6 bases). The CDR3 length is 14 residues. V was trimmed by 7 bases and J by 5 bases, leaving 17 bases between them. CDR3 in DNA: TGTGCCAGCACGGACAGCAAGGTCATCGAGACCCAGTACTTC. It specifies CASTDSKVIETQYF.

This clonotype has at least ten counts. The chain combines TRBV20-1 with TRBJ1-4, with D perhaps TRBD1 (5 bases). Per the germline V gene, CDR1 is DFQATT and CDR2 is SNEGSKA (reference sequence). V was pared by 0 bases and J by 0 bases, with 11 bases between. The CDR3 extends over 16 amino acids. The CDR3 loop reads CSARDRGGPTNEKLFF. CDR3 DNA sequence: TGCAGTGCTAGAGATAGGGGAGGTCCAACTAATGAAAAACTGTTTTTT.

This clonotype was seen at least ten times. The chain employs TRBV6-5 and TRBJ1-2, with D perhaps TRBD1 (6 bases). The CDR3 length is 14 residues. V was shortened by 4 bases and J by 4 bases, with 13 bases between the two germline ends. From germline, CDR1 is MNHEY and CDR2 SVGAGI. For the CDR3, the DNA is TGTGCCAGCAGTTTGACAGGAGGTTCCTATGGCTACACCTTC. Translated: CASSLTGGSYGYTF.

CDR3 DNA: TGTGCCTGGAGTGGGCTGGGCGTCCACGAGCAGTACTTC. It is translated as CAWSGLGVHEQYF. The chain joins TRBV30 to TRBJ2-7, with unresolved D. This CDR3 is built from 13 residues. Germline assignment: CDR1 GTSNPN and CDR2 SVGIG (reference sequence). V was shortened by 1 base and J by 5 bases, with 12 bases between the two germline ends.

This clonotype was seen repeatedly, ten times or more. The rearrangement uses TRBV28 and TRBJ2-4; TRBD1 matches at 11 bases. Germline lookup yields CDR1 MDHEN and CDR2 SYDVKM. The CDR3 has 17 residues. V shed 4 bases, J shed 9 bases, and the junction held 14 bases outside the gene matches. In DNA form, the CDR3 reads TGTGCCAGCAGTTCGATTATTCCCGGGACAGGGGGTGGCATTCAGTACTTC. It specifies CASSSIIPGTGGGIQYF.

This clonotype was recorded many times. This sequence joins TRBV5-1 and TRBJ2-2, with D perhaps matching TRBD2 (5 bases). From germline, CDR1 is SGHRS and CDR2 YFSETQ. Trimming pared 3 bases from V and 1 base from J, leaving 13 bases between. The CDR3 contains 16 residues. This chain's CDR3 is CASSSLGSVNTGELFF. The CDR3 nucleotides are TGCGCCAGCAGCTCACTGGGGAGCGTGAACACCGGGGAGCTGTTTTTT.

On this clonotype: A read error may be the cause here, since a much bigger clone is one base away. This chain links TRBV3-1 with TRBJ2-5; 7 nucleotides line up with TRBD2. Germline V gene lookup returns CDR1 LGHDT and CDR2 YNNKEL (reference sequence). V lost 3 bases to trimming and J lost 11 bases; unmatched junction nucleotides: 15. The CDR3 contains 15 residues. CDR3 in DNA: TGTGCCAGCAGCCAGTACGGTACCGGGGGGAATGAGCAGTACTTC. Protein product: CASSQYGTGGNEQYF.